One and the same sample provided the 7 T cell receptor beta chains below, sequenced in a study of early T cells in non-severe SARS-CoV-2 infection. TCRdb passed the 5' RACE reads through MiXCR, listing each CDR3 protein once. Here the sample spans roughly 52,000 distinct CDR3 sequences, more than 6.5% being singletons. The sequencing used whole blood, collected at baseline. Every receptor here comes from an adult who was a healthcare worker with PCR-confirmed SARS-CoV-2 infection or an uninfected control (not recorded which).

This clonotype was detected only a few times. The CDR3 DNA reads as TGTGCCAGCTTCCCTAGCGGGACTACTGGAAACATTCAGTACTTC. Amino acid sequence: CASFPSGTTGNIQYF. The V call is TRBV2, the J call TRBJ2-4; 9 bases match TRBD2. The CDR3 loop spans 15 amino acids. The trim removed 8 bases at V and 6 bases at J, leaving 11 bases unmatched. CDR1 is SNHLY, CDR2 FYNNEI, per germline.

The V call is TRBV3-1, the J call TRBJ1-2; possibly TRBD1 for D (5 bases). Trimming cost V 6 bases and J 6 bases, with 17 bases left between them. Germline CDR1 is LGHDT and CDR2 is YNNKEL (reference sequence). CDR3 length equals 14 residues. The CDR3 sequence: CASSLLGGADGYTF. Here the CDR3 DNA reads TGTGCCAGCAGTCTTCTGGGAGGGGCCGATGGCTACACCTTC.

Ten or more counts support this clonotype. V is TRBV4-3 and J is TRBJ1-5, with 7 bases matching TRBD1. Germline CDR1 LGHNA, CDR2 YSLEER. This CDR3 contains 15 residues. Trimming cost V 5 bases and J 4 bases; bases outside gene matches: 8. The CDR3 protein is CASSFYRGENQPQHF. The CDR3 DNA is TGCGCCAGCAGCTTCTACAGGGGCGAAAATCAGCCCCAGCATTTT.

This clonotype was recorded a few times. Germline and junction disagree at one end, which may indicate a read error. The chain links TRBV11-2 to TRBJ2-1, with no clear D. The CDR3 covers 14 residues. Germline CDR1 is SGHAT and CDR2 is FQNNGV. The CDR3 DNA reads TGTGCCAGCAGCCCCGTGGGTTCCTCCAATGAGCAGTTCTTC. This sequence encodes CASSPVGSSNEQFF.

This clonotype was seen ten or more times. The V and J genes are TRBV2 and TRBJ2-3; no clear D gene. This CDR3 region has 12 residues. The V and J ends lost 4 bases and 6 bases respectively, with 8 bases between them. Germline V gives CDR1 SNHLY, CDR2 FYNNEI. The DNA of the CDR3 is TGTGCCAGCAGTGCCCTGTACGATACGCAGTATTTT. Translated: CASSALYDTQYF.

This clonotype was counted between two and nine times. V gene TRBV6-2 or TRBV6-3 combines with J gene TRBJ2-3; D unresolved. This CDR3 comprises 15 residues. In germline, CDR1 is MNHEY, CDR2 SVGEGT. With 0 bases removed from V and 1 base from J, the gap between germline ends came to 8 bases. This chain's CDR3 is CASSYSGRRTDTQYF. DNA of the CDR3: TGTGCCAGCAGTTACTCGGGCAGACGCACAGATACGCAGTATTTT.

The chain carries TRBV4-1 and TRBJ2-2, with TRBD2 identical over 13 bases. The germline CDR1 and CDR2 sequences are MGHRA and YSYEKL. CDR3 length equals 18 residues. The ends lost 4 bases at V and 7 bases at J; junction bases unmatched: 12. CDR3 sequence: CASSPLGTSGVFGGELFF. The CDR3 bases are TGCGCCAGCAGCCCCCTCGGGACTAGCGGGGTATTTGGCGGGGAGCTGTTTTTT.